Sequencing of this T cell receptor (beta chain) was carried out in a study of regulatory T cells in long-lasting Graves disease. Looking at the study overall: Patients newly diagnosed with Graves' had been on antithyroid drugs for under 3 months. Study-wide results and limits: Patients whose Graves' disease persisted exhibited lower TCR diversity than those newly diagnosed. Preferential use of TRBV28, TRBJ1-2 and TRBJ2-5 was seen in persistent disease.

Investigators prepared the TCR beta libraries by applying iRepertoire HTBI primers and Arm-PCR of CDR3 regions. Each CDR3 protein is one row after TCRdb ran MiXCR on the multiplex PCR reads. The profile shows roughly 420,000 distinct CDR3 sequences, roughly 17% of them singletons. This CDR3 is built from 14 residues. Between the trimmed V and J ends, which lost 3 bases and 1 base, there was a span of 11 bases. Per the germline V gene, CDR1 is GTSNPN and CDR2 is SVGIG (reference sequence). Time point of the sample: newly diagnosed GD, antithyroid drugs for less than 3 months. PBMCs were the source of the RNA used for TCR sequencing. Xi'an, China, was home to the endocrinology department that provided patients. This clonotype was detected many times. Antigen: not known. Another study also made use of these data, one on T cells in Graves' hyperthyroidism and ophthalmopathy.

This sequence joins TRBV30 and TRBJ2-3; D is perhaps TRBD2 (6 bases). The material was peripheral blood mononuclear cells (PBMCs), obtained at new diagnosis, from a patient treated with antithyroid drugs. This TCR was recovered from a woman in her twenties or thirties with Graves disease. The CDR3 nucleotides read TGTGCCTGGAGCCCCCCGGGGGGCACAGATACGCAGTATTTT. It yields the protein CAWSPPGGTDTQYF.